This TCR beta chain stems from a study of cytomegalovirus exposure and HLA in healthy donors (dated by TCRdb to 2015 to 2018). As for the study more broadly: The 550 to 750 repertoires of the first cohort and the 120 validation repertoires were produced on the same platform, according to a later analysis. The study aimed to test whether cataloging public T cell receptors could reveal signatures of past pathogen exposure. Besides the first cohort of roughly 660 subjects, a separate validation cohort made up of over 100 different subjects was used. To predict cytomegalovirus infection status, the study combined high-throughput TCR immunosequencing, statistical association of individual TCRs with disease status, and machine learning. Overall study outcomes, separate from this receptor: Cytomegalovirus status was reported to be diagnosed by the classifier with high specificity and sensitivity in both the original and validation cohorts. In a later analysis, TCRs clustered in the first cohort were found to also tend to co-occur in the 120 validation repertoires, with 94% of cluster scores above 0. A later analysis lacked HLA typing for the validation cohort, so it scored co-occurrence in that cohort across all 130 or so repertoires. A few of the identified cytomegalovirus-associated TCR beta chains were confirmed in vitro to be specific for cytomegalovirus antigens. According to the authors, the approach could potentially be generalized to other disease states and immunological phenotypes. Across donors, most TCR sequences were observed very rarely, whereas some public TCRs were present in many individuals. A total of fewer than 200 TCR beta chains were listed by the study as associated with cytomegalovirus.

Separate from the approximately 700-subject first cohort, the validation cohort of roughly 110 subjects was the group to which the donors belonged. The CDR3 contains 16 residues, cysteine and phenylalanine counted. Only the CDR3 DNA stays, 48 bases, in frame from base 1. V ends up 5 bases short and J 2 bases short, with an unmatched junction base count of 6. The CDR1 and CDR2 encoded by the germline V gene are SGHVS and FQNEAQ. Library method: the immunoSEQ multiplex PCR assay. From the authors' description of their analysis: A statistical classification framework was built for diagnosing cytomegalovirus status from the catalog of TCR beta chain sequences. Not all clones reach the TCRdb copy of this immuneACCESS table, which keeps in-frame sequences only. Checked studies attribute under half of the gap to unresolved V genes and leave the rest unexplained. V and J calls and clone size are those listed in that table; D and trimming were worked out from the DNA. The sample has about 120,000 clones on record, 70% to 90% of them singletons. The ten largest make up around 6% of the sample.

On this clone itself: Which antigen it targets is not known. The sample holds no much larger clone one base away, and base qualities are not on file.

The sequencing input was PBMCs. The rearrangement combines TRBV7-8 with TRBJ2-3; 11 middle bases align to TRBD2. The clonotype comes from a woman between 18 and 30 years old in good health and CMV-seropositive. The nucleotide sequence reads TGTGCCAGCAGCCTAGGGACTAGCGGTTACACAGATACGCAGTATTTT. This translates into CASSLGTSGYTDTQYF.